The text below deals with one T cell receptor beta chain. Its antigen is still unknown. TCRdb re-derived calls from the 5' RACE reads in MiXCR, one entry per CDR3 protein. This table has hundreds of thousands of distinct CDR3 sequences, roughly 8% appearing once. These data come from a study of identical twins. Study-wide results and caveats: Within cord blood, abundant beta clonotypes carried fewer insertions, but memory repertoires showed no such trend.

The germline V and J ends were trimmed by 6 bases and 0 bases, with 15 bases remaining between them. This CDR3 has 15 residues. The germline V gene encodes CDR1 DFQATT and CDR2 SNEGSKA (reference sequence). These same records also appear under a second study, on yellow fever vaccine responses in identical twins.

This clonotype originated in a woman aged 18-29 years in good health. The material sequenced was PBMCs. This rearrangement joins TRBV20-1 to TRBJ2-4, with D perhaps TRBD1 (6 bases). DNA of the CDR3: TGCAGTGCCACAAGGGGGATACTAGCCAAAAACATTCAGTACTTC. Protein product: CSATRGILAKNIQYF.